The 21 T cell receptor beta chains given below trace back to one sample, sequenced in a study of human T cells and chemical hapten exposure. TCRdb fed the RACE reads into MiXCR, producing one record per CDR3 protein. The table lists 65,000 to 80,000 distinct CDR3 sequences, around 8.7% of them singletons, with over 1.5% in the top ten. Time point noted: healthy volunteer bleed at 6 weeks. The study extracted total RNA from unfractionated whole blood. Material: whole blood. The receptors stem from a male donor in good health. Some clones in this sample may be carry-over from other donors' samples.

The chain has TRBV7-2 and TRBJ2-5; TRBD2 agrees at 8 bases. The V gene's germline CDR1 is SGHTA and CDR2 FQGNSA. The CDR3 has 17 amino acids. Trimming removed 3 bases from V and 4 bases from J; junction bases left unmatched: 13. DNA for the CDR3: TGTGCCAGCAGCTTCTCCCCCTGGGAGCGGGGGAGAGAGACCCAGTACTTC. Translated: CASSFSPWERGRETQYF.

This chain joins TRBV6-2 or TRBV6-3 and TRBJ1-6; no clear D gene. Looked up from germline, CDR1 is MNHEY and CDR2 is SVGEGT. The CDR3 runs to 11 residues. The V and J ends lost 6 bases and 7 bases respectively, with 4 bases between them. For the CDR3, the DNA is TGTGCCAGCAGGGGGAATTCACCCCTCCACTTT. Translating gives CASRGNSPLHF.

This clonotype was recorded at least ten times. The chain links TRBV3-1 to TRBJ2-7; a possible D gene is TRBD2 (5 bases). Trimming took 3 bases from V and 2 from J, leaving 5 bases between them. Per the germline V gene, CDR1 is LGHDT and CDR2 is YNNKEL (reference sequence). This CDR3 is 12 amino acids long. For the CDR3, the DNA is TGTGCCAGCAGCCACGGGGCCTACGAGCAGTACTTC. Its translation is CASSHGAYEQYF.

The rearrangement uses TRBV12-3 or TRBV12-4 and TRBJ1-1; D ambiguous. The CDR3 has 13 amino acids. Trimming took off 3 bases at V and 2 bases at J, with 7 bases between the two ends. The CDR3 coding sequence is TGTGCCAGCAGTTTCTACGGCAACACTGAAGCTTTCTTT. This sequence encodes CASSFYGNTEAFF.

The chain is built from TRBV21-1 and TRBJ2-3; the table gives TRBD2 as D, unverified against the DNA. TRBV21-1 is a listed pseudogene. This CDR3 spans 16 amino acids. The CDR3: CASSKLSGSNKDTQYF. The CDR3 DNA reads TGTGCCAGCAGCAAACTTAGCGGGAGTAACAAAGATACGCAGTATTTT.

The sample holds a few counts of this clonotype. The genes are TRBV21-1 and TRBJ2-3; the table's D call, TRBD1, was not checked against the DNA. TRBV21-1 is termed a pseudogene. The CDR3 is made up of 15 amino acids. The CDR3 DNA reads as TGTGCCAGCAGCAATGAGGGGGGAGACACAGATACGCAGTATTTT. Translation gives CASSNEGGDTDTQYF.

The chain employs TRBV29-1 and TRBJ2-6; 9 bases match TRBD1. The CDR3 is 15 residues long. Germline values: CDR1 SQVTM, CDR2 ANQGSEA. The trim removed 7 bases at V and 0 bases at J, leaving 4 bases unmatched. CDR3 residues: CSAQTGGSGANVLTF. The CDR3 region has the DNA TGCAGCGCCCAGACAGGGGGCTCTGGGGCCAACGTCCTGACTTTC.

Turning to this clonotype: At one end, the junction sequence differs from germline, possibly due to a read error. CDR3: CASGIGAGFPEAFF. The CDR3 DNA reads as TGCGCCAGCGGAATCGGAGCTGGATTTCCTGAAGCTTTCTTT. The chain has TRBV6-2 or TRBV6-3 and TRBJ1-1; D ambiguous. The CDR3 contains 14 residues. Germline V gives CDR1 MNHEY, CDR2 SVGEGT.

This clonotype was seen many times. V and J are TRBV6-2 or TRBV6-3 and TRBJ1-2; no clear D gene. This CDR3 is 15 amino acids long. The ends were cut back, 6 bases at V and 4 bases at J, with 18 bases in the middle. CDR1 is MNHEY, CDR2 SVGEGT, per germline. CDR3 in amino acids: CASSPEDAAFYGYTF. The CDR3 DNA reads as TGTGCCAGCAGCCCTGAGGACGCAGCTTTCTATGGCTACACCTTC.

This clonotype was found many times. This chain connects TRBV12-3 or TRBV12-4 to TRBJ2-1; unclear D gene. Trimming took 7 bases from V and 0 from J, leaving 16 bases between them. The CDR3 contains 16 residues. The CDR3 nucleotides read TGTGCCAGCACCCAAGGAAGGGCCCTCTCCTACAATGAGCAGTTCTTC. Amino acids: CASTQGRALSYNEQFF.

The chain links TRBV15 to TRBJ2-5; D is ambiguous. CDR1 and CDR2 (germline): LNHNV, YYDKDF (reference sequence). The CDR3 sequence is 15 residues long. V was shortened by 0 bases and J by 1 base, with 9 bases between the two germline ends. CDR3 sequence reads: CATSRDRLAQETQYF. The CDR3 coding sequence is TGTGCCACCAGCAGAGATCGCTTAGCCCAAGAGACCCAGTACTTC.

Only a few counts were recorded for this clonotype. The genes are TRBV14 and TRBJ2-1; 9 bases match TRBD1. CDR1 and CDR2 (germline): SGHDN, FVKESK. CDR3 length: 13 amino acids. The ends lost 3 bases at V and 9 bases at J; junction bases unmatched: 3. The CDR3 spells CASSQTGGGEQFF. In nucleotides, the CDR3 is TGTGCCAGCAGCCAGACAGGGGGGGGTGAGCAGTTCTTC.

This clonotype occurred many times. The rearrangement joins TRBV6-2 or TRBV6-3 to TRBJ1-5, with TRBD1 as a possible D gene (5 bases). Germline loops: CDR1 MNHEY, CDR2 SVGEGT. V was cut by 10 bases and J by 5 bases, with 18 bases left in between. The CDR3 is 14 amino acids. The CDR3 DNA is TGTGCCATCTCGCCGGGGGAGGAACATCAGCCCCAGCATTTT. Translation: CAISPGEEHQPQHF.

This chain connects TRBV6-2 or TRBV6-3 to TRBJ2-1; weak D call: TRBD2 (5 bases). The CDR3 contains 14 residues. Germline lookup yields CDR1 MNHEY and CDR2 SVGEGT. Between the trimmed V and J ends, which lost 6 bases and 7 bases, there was a span of 16 bases. Here the CDR3 reads CASSHGGAANEQFF. In DNA form, the CDR3 reads TGTGCCAGCAGCCACGGAGGAGCGGCAAATGAGCAGTTCTTC.

This clonotype has a handful of counts. The gene calls are TRBV20-1 and TRBJ2-7, with 10 bases matching TRBD2. CDR1 is DFQATT and CDR2 is SNEGSKA in the germline V gene (reference sequence). With V trimmed by 5 bases and J by 3 bases, 7 bases remained unmatched. The CDR3 extends over 14 amino acids. The CDR3 loop is CSAPFASGGYEQYF. CDR3 DNA: TGCAGTGCTCCCTTCGCTAGCGGGGGCTACGAGCAGTACTTC.

This clonotype has just a few counts. The chain uses TRBV5-5 and TRBJ2-3; 8 bases are a match to TRBD2. Germline V CDR1 and CDR2: SGHKS, YYEKEE (reference sequence). CDR3 size: 20 residues. V lost 4 bases to trimming and J lost 2 bases; unmatched junction nucleotides: 21. This CDR3 reads CASSVPGLGRVEAYTDTQYF. The CDR3 bases are TGTGCCAGCAGCGTTCCGGGACTAGGGAGGGTTGAGGCTTACACAGATACGCAGTATTTT. Using reference TRBV5-5 and TRBJ2-3 for the parts outside the CDR3, the full variable domain is DAGVTQSPTHLIKTRGQQVTLRCSPISGHKSVSWYQQVLGQGPQFIFQYYEKEERGRGNFPDRFSARQFPNYSSELNVNALLLGDSALYLCASSVPGLGRVEAYTDTQYFGPGTRLTVL.

This clonotype was observed a handful of times. The chain links TRBV6-5 to TRBJ1-2; D gene ambiguous. The CDR3 totals 13 residues. Germline assignment: CDR1 MNHEY and CDR2 SVGAGI. With 7 bases removed from V and 8 bases from J, the gap between germline ends came to 17 bases. CDR3: CASTHSDAWGYTF. CDR3 nucleotide sequence: TGTGCCAGCACCCACTCGGACGCCTGGGGCTACACCTTC.

Regarding this clonotype: One end of the junction fails to match germline, which may point to a read error. The chain uses TRBV4-2 and TRBJ1-1; TRBD1 might be the D (5 bases). Looked up from germline, CDR1 is LGHNA and CDR2 is YNFKEQ. This CDR3 comprises 15 residues. CDR3 protein: CASSPPQGEGLEALF. The CDR3, as DNA: TGTGCCAGCAGTCCCCCCCAAGGGGAGGGCCTAGAAGCTTTGTTT.

This clonotype came up a few times. V and J are TRBV7-8 and TRBJ2-5, with 9 positions matching TRBD2. The CDR3 loop spans 16 amino acids. Unmatched junction bases numbered 4, after V lost 1 base and J lost 1 base. The germline V gene encodes CDR1 SGHVS and CDR2 FQNEAQ. In DNA form, the CDR3 reads TGTGCCAGCAGCTTAGTTAGCGGGAGAAGCCAAGAGACCCAGTACTTC. As protein: CASSLVSGRSQETQYF.

This clonotype was observed a handful of times. Sequence at one end of the junction differs from germline and may be a read error. The chain recombines TRBV28 with TRBJ2-7, with D maybe TRBD2 (5 bases). The CDR3 consists of 12 residues. Germline V gene data show CDR1 as MDHEN and CDR2 as SYDVKM. CDR3 in amino acids: CASSLPGRAYNF. CDR3 DNA sequence: TGTGCCAGCAGCCTTCCGGGAAGGGCATATAACTTC.

This rearrangement joins TRBV6-4 to TRBJ2-1, with TRBD2 matching over 8 bases. This CDR3 region has 15 residues. Germline loops: CDR1 MRHNA, CDR2 SNTAGT. V trimming: 5 bases; J trimming: 0 bases; junction bases outside the gene matches: 3. The CDR3 nucleotides are TGTGCCAGCAGTCGAGCGGGGGACTCCTACAATGAGCAGTTCTTC. Translation: CASSRAGDSYNEQFF.